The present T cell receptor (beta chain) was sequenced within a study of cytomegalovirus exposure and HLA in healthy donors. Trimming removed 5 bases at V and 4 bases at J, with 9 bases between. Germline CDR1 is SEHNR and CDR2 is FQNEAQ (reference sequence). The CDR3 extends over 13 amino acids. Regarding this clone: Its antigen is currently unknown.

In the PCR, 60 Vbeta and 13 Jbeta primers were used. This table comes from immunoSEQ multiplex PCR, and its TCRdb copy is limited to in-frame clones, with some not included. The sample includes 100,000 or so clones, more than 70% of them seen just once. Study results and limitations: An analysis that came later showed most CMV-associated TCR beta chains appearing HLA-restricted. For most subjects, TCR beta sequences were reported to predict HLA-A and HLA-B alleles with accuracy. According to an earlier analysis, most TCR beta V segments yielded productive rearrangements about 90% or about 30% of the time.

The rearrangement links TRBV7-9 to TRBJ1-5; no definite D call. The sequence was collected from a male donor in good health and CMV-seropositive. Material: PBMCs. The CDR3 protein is CASSPEVNQPQHF. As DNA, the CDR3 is TGTGCCAGCAGCCCTGAGGTAAATCAGCCCCAGCATTTT.